This is a list of T cell receptor beta chains from one sample in a study of cytomegalovirus exposure and HLA in healthy donors. TCRdb keeps only in-frame clones here, not all; method: immunoSEQ multiplex PCR. The sample has 120,000 or so clones, roughly 80% seen once; the top ten hold roughly 6%. The sample was PBMCs. The receptor source for this set is a woman in her forties in good health and CMV-seronegative. Both conserved end residues are part of each CDR3. The order of the fields is clone size, V gene, D gene, J gene, CDR3 protein, CDR3 DNA. The D gene is left open where the match is weak. Clone size is not always given. Where it is, it says once, few, many or a class for expanded clones.

NA,TRBV7-6,TRBD2,TRBJ2-6,CAAGGPSGANGLTF,TGTGCCGCGGGGGGGCCCTCTGGGGCCAACGGCCTGACTTTC
NA,TRBV27,TRBD2,TRBJ2-7,CASSLTSGRALGEQYF,TGTGCCAGCAGTTTGACTAGCGGGAGGGCCTTGGGCGAGCAGTACTTC
NA,TRBV5-6,NA,TRBJ1-3,CASSVTGFSPTSRGNTIYF,TGTGCCAGCAGCGTCACCGGGTTCTCACCTACCAGCAGAGGAAACACCATATATTTT
NA,TRBV28,NA,TRBJ2-7,CASSLGAGSSYEQYF,TGTGCCAGCAGTTTGGGGGCAGGAAGCTCCTACGAGCAGTACTTC
NA,TRBV4-1,NA,TRBJ2-7,CASSLLPGDYEQYF,TGCGCCAGCAGCCTTCTACCGGGAGACTACGAGCAGTACTTC
NA,TRBV27,NA,TRBJ1-3,CASGPRGPGNTIYF,TGTGCCAGCGGGCCCAGGGGCCCAGGAAACACCATATATTTT
NA,TRBV28,TRBD2,TRBJ2-7,CASSLSVAGGPYEQYF,TGTGCCAGCAGTTTATCCGTAGCGGGAGGGCCTTACGAGCAGTACTTC
once,TRBV2,TRBD1,TRBJ1-5,CASRLQGTSNQPQHF,TGTGCCAGCAGATTACAGGGGACTAGCAATCAGCCCCAGCATTTT
few,TRBV29-1,TRBD1,TRBJ1-2,CSVGKGQANYGYTF,TGCAGCGTCGGTAAGGGACAGGCTAACTATGGCTACACCTTC
NA,TRBV7-6,TRBD2,TRBJ2-7,CASSPDVIGLAGDKAYEQYF,TGTGCCAGCAGCCCAGACGTTATCGGACTAGCGGGAGATAAGGCCTACGAGCAGTACTTC
few,TRBV10-3,NA,TRBJ1-1,CATRTVNTEAFF,TGTGCCACCAGAACAGTTAACACTGAAGCTTTCTTT
NA,TRBV13,TRBD1,TRBJ2-3,CASSFFGLTGGAEDTDTQYF,TGTGCCAGCAGCTTTTTTGGGCTCACAGGGGGCGCCGAGGACACAGATACGCAGTATTTT
NA,TRBV21-1,NA,TRBJ2-1,CASSNASGRESGEQFF,TGTGCCAGCAGCAACGCTAGCGGGAGGGAGAGTGGGGAGCAGTTCTTC
NA,TRBV29-1,NA,TRBJ2-5,CSVGGEGKGPWTQYF,TGCAGCGTTGGGGGGGAAGGAAAGGGACCGTGGACCCAGTACTTC
few,TRBV7-9,TRBD1,TRBJ1-1,CASSERTGDTEAFF,TGTGCCAGCAGCGAAAGGACAGGCGACACTGAAGCTTTCTTT
NA,TRBV18,NA,TRBJ2-7,CASSFNGRGAYEQYF,TGTGCCAGCTCATTCAACGGGAGAGGGGCCTACGAGCAGTACTTC
NA,TRBV9,NA,TRBJ1-1,CASSVGSLRNTEAFF,TGTGCCAGCAGCGTAGGGTCTTTGAGGAACACTGAAGCTTTCTTT
NA,TRBV4-3,NA,TRBJ2-5,CASSQAYYAETQYF,TGCGCCAGCAGCCAAGCCTACTATGCGGAGACCCAGTACTTC
NA,TRBV7-9,TRBD2,TRBJ2-7,CASTTTWDGGRIYEQYF,TGTGCCAGCACCACCACCTGGGACGGCGGGAGAATCTACGAGCAGTACTTC
few,TRBV7-9,NA,TRBJ2-7,CASSPTGHEQYF,TGTGCCAGCAGCCCAACAGGACACGAGCAGTACTTC
NA,TRBV7-9,TRBD2,TRBJ2-7,CSSSPSKAGGNYEQYF,TGTTCCAGCAGCCCATCGAAAGCGGGAGGGAACTACGAGCAGTACTTC
NA,TRBV28,NA,TRBJ1-5,CASRGLVQPQHF,TGTGCCAGCCGAGGGCTAGTGCAGCCCCAGCATTTT
NA,TRBV27,NA,TRBJ1-4,CASSSPHGKLFF,TGTGCCAGCAGTTCCCCCCACGGGAAACTGTTTTTT
NA,TRBV29-1,TRBD1,TRBJ1-4,CSARPGQGADDEKLFF,TGCAGCGCTCGCCCGGGACAGGGGGCAGACGATGAAAAACTGTTTTTT
NA,TRBV10-3,TRBD2,TRBJ2-7,CAISGTSGSHEQYF,TGTGCCATCAGTGGGACTAGCGGGAGCCACGAGCAGTACTTC
NA,TRBV15,TRBD1,TRBJ1-3,CATSPDNRGGNTIYF,TGTGCCACCTCGCCCGATAACAGGGGAGGAAACACCATATATTTT
NA,TRBV7-2,NA,TRBJ1-5,CASSLVGGNQPQHF,TGTGCCAGCAGCTTAGTAGGGGGCAATCAGCCCCAGCATTTT
few,TRBV29-1,NA,TRBJ2-1,CSVVGPHSGTSYNEQFF,TGCAGCGTTGTAGGGCCGCACAGCGGAACCTCCTACAATGAGCAGTTCTTC
NA,TRBV7-9,TRBD1,TRBJ2-7,CSSSRGTAYYEQYF,TGTTCCAGCAGCCGAGGGACAGCCTACTACGAGCAGTACTTC
once,TRBV2,NA,TRBJ2-7,CASSEEMDYPQYF,TGTGCCAGCAGTGAAGAAATGGACTACCCGCAGTACTTC
NA,TRBV5-1,NA,TRBJ2-7,CASSLGTGSRSSYEQYF,TGCGCCAGCAGCTTGGGAACAGGGAGCCGAAGCTCCTACGAGCAGTACTTC